This T cell receptor (beta chain) originates from a study of blood T cell repertoires in COVID-19. The protocol was immunoSEQ multiplex PCR, while the TCRdb copy is restricted to in-frame clones and leaves out a portion. Of approximately 190,000 clones in the sample, roughly 82% were seen once. On this clone itself: This sample also contains other DNA sequences that code for the same CDR3.

CDR1 is SGDLS, CDR2 YYNGEE, per germline. The CDR3 spans 13 residues. Trimming took 4 bases from V and 5 from J; bases not matched to a gene: 4. The chain couples TRBV9 to TRBJ1-2; 8 positions match TRBD1. The clonotype was recovered from a woman in her sixties with COVID-19, enrolled during active disease. Sequencing was performed on peripheral blood. The CDR3 is CASSSRTGYGYTF. CDR3 coding DNA: TGTGCCAGCAGCTCCCGGACAGGGTATGGCTACACCTTC.